Listed below are T cell receptor beta chains from one sample, sequenced in a study of T cell repertoires in aging, cancer and after chemotherapy. TCRdb called the multiplex PCR reads again in MiXCR, with one record for every CDR3 protein. This repertoire shows about 1,500 distinct CDR3 sequences, 56% found once; its top ten account for 82%. The material sequenced was blood. The receptors originated from a human donor with a blood cancer. Each CDR3 is given with its conserved first and last residue. D genes are given only for firm matches. Clone size is not always given. Where it is, it says once, few, many or a class for expanded clones.

TRBV20-1	TRBD1	TRBJ2-7	.	CSARDYRGYEQYF	TGCAGTGCTAGAGATTACAGGGGCTACGAGCAGTACTTC
TRBV27	TRBD1	TRBJ1-2	few	CASSSEAGGNYGYTF	TGTGCCAGCTCCTCTGAGGCAGGGGGTAACTATGGCTACACCTTC
TRBV18	.	TRBJ2-1	once	CASSLGQTSYNEQFF	TGTGCCAGCTCACTAGGACAGACCTCCTACAATGAGCAGTTCTTC
TRBV5-5	.	TRBJ2-3	.	CASSLQPRSTDTQYF	TGTGCCAGCAGCCTTCAGCCCAGGAGCACAGATACGCAGTATTTT
TRBV12-3/TRBV12-4	.	TRBJ1-5	.	CASSFGSGPNQPQHF	TGTGCCAGCAGTTTTGGTTCAGGGCCTAATCAGCCCCAGCATTTT
TRBV6-5	.	TRBJ1-4	few	CASTRTATNEKLFF	TGTGCCAGTACGCGGACAGCAACTAATGAAAAACTGTTTTTT
TRBV19	.	TRBJ1-1	.	CASKSKPDGVNTEAFF	TGTGCCAGTAAGTCAAAGCCGGACGGCGTGAACACTGAAGCTTTCTTT
TRBV6-5	.	TRBJ2-2	few	CASSPNVFTGELFF	TGTGCCAGCAGTCCGAACGTTTTCACCGGGGAGCTGTTTTTT
TRBV19	TRBD2	TRBJ2-7	few	CASSLSPGLAEEQYF	TGTGCCAGTAGTCTCTCACCGGGACTAGCGGAAGAGCAGTACTTC
TRBV7-9	.	TRBJ1-2	.	CASSLAEFSSYGYTF	TGTGCCAGCAGCTTAGCTGAATTCTCCAGCTATGGCTACACCTTC
TRBV24-1	.	TRBJ1-4	.	CATSDSRQVFF	TGTGCCACCAGTGATTCCCGACAAGTGTTTTTT
TRBV7-6	TRBD1	TRBJ1-1	large	CASSLAAGTVNTEAFF	TGTGCCAGCAGCTTAGCAGCCGGGACAGTGAACACTGAAGCTTTCTTT
TRBV5-6	.	TRBJ1-2	large	CASSSQGSYGYTF	TGTGCCAGCAGCTCACAGGGTTCCTATGGCTACACCTTC
TRBV7-9	.	TRBJ2-1	.	CASSLQGPRTHNEQFF	TGTGCCAGCAGCTTACAGGGGCCACGCACACACAATGAGCAGTTCTTC
TRBV7-6	TRBD2	TRBJ2-1	once	CASSLSPGGVNEQFF	TGTGCCAGCAGCTTATCTCCCGGGGGGGTAAATGAGCAGTTCTTC
TRBV19	.	TRBJ2-3	few	CASSPEGDTQYF	TGTGCCAGTAGTCCCGAGGGAGATACGCAGTATTTT
TRBV12-3/TRBV12-4	.	TRBJ1-2	few	CASSPQVNYGYTF	TGTGCCAGCAGTCCCCAGGTCAACTATGGCTACACCTTC
TRBV6-5	TRBD1	TRBJ2-5	once	CASSGPGTGPWAQYF	TGTGCCAGCAGTGGTCCCGGGACAGGGCCGTGGGCCCAGTACTTC
TRBV6-5	.	TRBJ2-5	.	CASSERAAQETQYF	TGTGCCAGCAGTGAAAGGGCAGCTCAAGAGACCCAGTACTTC
TRBV10-3	.	TRBJ1-2	once	CAISERRDGYTF	TGTGCCATCAGTGAGAGAAGAGATGGCTACACCTTC
TRBV6-1	TRBD1	TRBJ2-7	.	CASSPRGLRSYEQYF	TGTGCCAGCTCACCAAGGGGGCTGAGGTCCTACGAGCAGTACTTC
TRBV18	.	TRBJ2-7	.	CASSADLRTYEQYF	TGTGCCAGCTCAGCGGACCTACGAACCTACGAGCAGTACTTC
TRBV18	TRBD1	TRBJ1-1	.	CASSPPDRTAFF	TGTGCCAGCTCACCACCGGACAGGACAGCTTTCTTT
TRBV6-2/TRBV6-3	TRBD2	TRBJ2-7	few	CASSYSRGASYEQYF	TGTGCCAGCAGTTACTCGCGGGGGGCTAGCTACGAGCAGTACTTC
TRBV20-1	.	TRBJ2-2	.	CSAPDRRASNTGELFF	TGCAGTGCCCCCGACAGGAGGGCATCGAACACCGGGGAGCTGTTTTTT
TRBV6-5	TRBD1	TRBJ2-1	.	CASSYTDRIFDEQFF	TGTGCCAGCAGTTATACGGACAGGATCTTCGATGAGCAGTTCTTC
TRBV7-6	.	TRBJ1-5	.	CASSSDIYQPQHF	TGTGCCAGCAGCTCGGACATTTATCAGCCCCAGCATTTT
TRBV11-1	.	TRBJ2-7	.	CASSSVRKGLEQYF	TGTGCCAGCAGCTCGGTACGGAAAGGGCTCGAGCAGTACTTC
TRBV5-4	TRBD1	TRBJ2-7	.	CASSLSGDRGREQYF	TGTGCCAGCAGCTTGTCAGGGGACAGGGGACGCGAGCAGTACTTC
TRBV6-5	.	TRBJ2-3	.	CAISAGPYSTDTQYF	TGTGCCATCAGTGCAGGCCCTTATAGCACAGATACGCAGTATTTT
TRBV12-3/TRBV12-4	.	TRBJ1-5	.	CASSLGTGNQPQHF	TGTGCCAGCAGTTTAGGGACAGGCAATCAGCCCCAGCATTTT
TRBV27	.	TRBJ1-6	.	CASKGGVESPLHF	TGTGCCAGCAAGGGAGGGGTAGAGTCACCCCTCCACTTT
TRBV6-2/TRBV6-3	TRBD1	TRBJ2-2	.	CASGRGQMNTGELFF	TGTGCCAGCGGTCGGGGACAGATGAACACCGGGGAGCTGTTTTTT
TRBV28	TRBD1	TRBJ1-1	.	CASSFGQGPNTEAFF	TGTGCCAGCAGTTTCGGACAGGGGCCAAACACTGAAGCTTTCTTT
TRBV30	.	TRBJ1-1	.	CAWRVGHLNTEAFF	TGTGCCTGGAGGGTAGGGCATCTGAACACTGAAGCTTTCTTT
TRBV19	TRBD1	TRBJ2-7	.	CASSISRTGDTYEQYF	TGTGCCAGTAGTATTTCGAGGACAGGGGATACCTACGAGCAGTACTTC
TRBV12-3/TRBV12-4	.	TRBJ2-7	.	CASSVGAYEQYF	TGTGCCAGCAGTGTGGGAGCCTACGAGCAGTACTTC
TRBV20-1	TRBD2	TRBJ2-1	.	CSAITSGGANEQFF	TGCAGTGCTATTACTAGCGGGGGGGCGAATGAGCAGTTCTTC
TRBV6-5	.	TRBJ2-7	.	CASSRDASSYEQYF	TGCGCCAGCAGCCGGGACGCGAGCTCCTACGAGCAGTACTTC